The 9 T cell receptor beta chains presented below share a single source sample, sequenced in a study of beta chain features in type 1 diabetes. Overall study findings and caveats: Among all four CD4+ subsets, Type 1 diabetes patients had TCRB CDR3s that were moderately but significantly shorter.

Which antigens these TCRs recognize remains unknown. Expressed TCRB transcripts were sequenced after all isolated RNA was converted to cDNA. Produced via immunoSEQ multiplex PCR; TCRdb's table is partial and in-frame only. Among some 190,000 clones listed, 6.5% to 8.5% were seen once. Sequenced: central memory CD4+ T cells from blood. These receptor sequences come from a man in his late teens or twenties with type 1 diabetes.

The rearrangement links TRBV11-2 to TRBJ2-3, with D possibly TRBD1 on 6 matching bases. Trimming took 2 bases from V and 4 from J, leaving 10 bases between them. The CDR3 is 14 amino acids. Germline V gives CDR1 SGHAT, CDR2 FQNNGV. This chain's CDR3 is CASSLNHRADTQYF. The CDR3 nucleotides read TGTGCCAGCAGCTTAAATCACAGGGCAGATACGCAGTATTTT.

The chain has TRBV6-1 and TRBJ1-2; D remains unclear. Trimming stripped 5 bases from V and 6 bases from J, with 13 bases between. Germline V lookup: CDR1 MNHNS, CDR2 SASEGT. The CDR3 spans 13 residues. CDR3 in amino acids: CASSLRIHHGYTF. DNA for the CDR3: TGTGCCAGCAGTCTGAGGATTCACCATGGCTACACCTTC.

This clone was picked up a small number of times. The rearrangement uses TRBV28 and TRBJ1-5; TRBD1 agrees at 7 bases. This CDR3 has 14 residues. J was trimmed by 7 bases and V by 2 bases; bases with no gene match: 5. Germline assignment: CDR1 MDHEN and CDR2 SYDVKM. The CDR3 loop reads CASSLMTGRQPQHF. The CDR3 nucleotides are TGTGCCAGCAGTTTAATGACAGGGAGGCAGCCCCAGCATTTT.

V usage is TRBV25-1 and J usage is TRBJ2-3; perhaps TRBD1 as D (6 bases). The CDR3 spans 15 residues. Per the germline V gene, CDR1 is MGHDK and CDR2 is SYGVNS. The ends were cut back, 1 base at V and 4 bases at J, with 12 bases in the middle. In DNA, the CDR3 is TGTGCCAGCAGTGAATCGGGCAGGGGAGCAGATACGCAGTATTTT. Translated, it gives CASSESGRGADTQYF.

This clone was counted between two and nine times. The chain couples TRBV6-6 to TRBJ2-7, with 9 positions matching TRBD1. Germline loops: CDR1 MNHNY, CDR2 SVGAGI (reference sequence). The CDR3 consists of 15 residues. Trimming took 6 bases from V and 0 from J; bases not matched to a gene: 6. In DNA, the CDR3 is TGTGCCAGCAGAAGCGGACAGGGGAGCTCCTACGAGCAGTACTTC. Translation: CASRSGQGSSYEQYF.

This clone appeared a few times. V usage is TRBV7-9 and J usage is TRBJ2-3; tentative D call: TRBD2 (5 bases). This CDR3 is built from 15 residues. Trimming took 6 bases from V and 0 from J, leaving 13 bases between them. The germline V gene encodes CDR1 SEHNR and CDR2 FQNEAQ (reference sequence). CDR3 residues: CASSLTTSSTDTQYF. CDR3 DNA: TGTGCCAGCAGTTTGACTACTTCGAGCACAGATACGCAGTATTTT.

The J gene is TRBJ1-1, the V gene TRBV28; D gene uncertain. The CDR3 is 13 amino acids. Trimming pared 11 bases from V and 10 bases from J, leaving 23 bases between. Germline CDR1 and CDR2: MDHEN and SYDVKM. This CDR3 reads CASGSAAGDAAFF. CDR3 nucleotide sequence: TGTGCCTCGGGAAGTGCGGCCGGGGATGCAGCTTTCTTT.

The genes are TRBV11-3 and TRBJ2-7; D perhaps matches TRBD1 (5 bases). Germline lookup yields CDR1 SGHNT and CDR2 YENEEA. The V end lost 4 bases, the J end lost 6 bases, and 7 bases lay between the germline ends. CDR3 length: 11 amino acids. CDR3 DNA sequence: TGTGCCAGCAGCTCAGGGCCCGAGCAGTACTTC. As protein: CASSSGPEQYF.

This clone came up a few times. V and J are TRBV7-2 and TRBJ2-6, with unresolved D. Trimming left V 5 bases short and J 0 bases short, with 11 bases between. Germline CDR1 SGHTA, CDR2 FQGNSA. The CDR3 covers 16 residues. In nucleotides, the CDR3 is TGTGCCAGCAGCCCCTCTCGCGACTCTGGGGCCAACGTCCTGACTTTC. It yields the protein CASSPSRDSGANVLTF. Full variable domain (remainder filled in from reference TRBV7-2 and TRBJ2-6): GAGVSQSPSNKVTEKGKDVELRCDPISGHTALYWYRQSLGQGLEFLIYFQGNSAPDKSGLPSDRFSAERTGGSVSTLTIQRTQQEDSAVYLCASSPSRDSGANVLTFGAGSRLTVL.